The entry below gives a single TCR beta chain sequence along with its context. The target antigen is unknown. Every donor provided roughly 10 milliliters of peripheral blood. Sample-barcoded 5' priming and a J-beta primer mix drove a second PCR of roughly 6 to 12 cycles. TCRdb reprocessed the 5' RACE reads with MiXCR, giving one entry per CDR3 protein. The sample holds 1.8 million or so distinct CDR3 sequences, about 39% seen once. The data derive from a study of blood T cells in healthy people across ages. Findings and caveats of the study: The study found more naive CD4+ cells and higher diversity in long-lived than aged donors.

Germline values: CDR1 DFQATT, CDR2 SNEGSKA (reference sequence). V was pared by 4 bases and J by 4 bases, with 1 base of the junction left unmatched. The CDR3 length is 12 residues. The J gene is TRBJ2-5, the V gene TRBV20-1; 9 bases match TRBD2. The sequencing input was blood. This receptor was identified in a human donor in good health. CDR3 sequence: CSAKTSGETQYF. The CDR3 DNA is TGCAGTGCTAAGACTAGCGGAGAGACCCAGTACTTC.